Listed here is a single T cell receptor beta chain. Its antigen is as yet unknown. The junction differs from germline at one of its ends, possibly a read error. Treg sorting used a CD4+CD25+CD127-/low gate. General study results and limits: In terms of TCR gene usage, tumor memory CD4+ T cells clustered together with blood and lymph node memory CD4+ cells, as well as with lymph node naive CD4+ cells.

TCRdb analysed the 5' RACE reads with MiXCR anew, one entry per CDR3 protein. Among under 15,000 distinct CDR3 sequences, 51% were seen once, and the ten largest hold more than 10%. CDR1 LNHNV and CDR2 YYDKDF come from the germline V gene (reference sequence). The CDR3 is made up of 16 amino acids. The TCR was taken from a female donor with breast cancer. The material sequenced was tumor-infiltrating Tregs sorted from the breast tumor. The chain uses TRBV15 and TRBJ2-2; TRBD2 might be the D (5 bases). The CDR3, as DNA: TGTGCCTCCAGCAGAGATCGTACTAGGGTTACCGGGGAGCTGTTTTTT. Amino acids: CASSRDRTRVTGELFF.